This T cell receptor beta chain emerged from a study of T cell responses to AZD1222 COVID-19 vaccine. General study points: Regions 160-218 and 743-854 dominated among vaccine-associated CD4 TCRs spanning spike. Every sample of the repertoires postdated the peak T cell response.

For this clone: Its antigen is not identified.

The assay was immunoSEQ multiplex PCR, and TCRdb's table has in-frame clones only and misses some. In the table there are around 170,000 clones, approximately 91% of which are singletons. Per germline, CDR1 SGDLS and CDR2 YYNGEE. V lost 4 bases and J 0 bases, leaving 14 bases between the germline ends. This CDR3 region has 16 residues. The genes are TRBV9 and TRBJ2-1; no definite D call. This material consisted of peripheral blood, taken on day 0 of AZD1222 vaccination. The sequence was collected from an adult in good health. CDR3 DNA: TGTGCCAGCAGCCCAAAGATGTACCGCTCCTACAATGAGCAGTTCTTC. Its protein is CASSPKMYRSYNEQFF.